The present T cell receptor (delta chain) was sequenced within a study of gamma-delta T cells after stem cell transplantation. The CDR3 is made up of 16 amino acids. Germline values: CDR1 GEAIGNYY, CDR2 EKD. V was shortened by 0 bases and J by 2 bases, with 15 bases between the two germline ends. TCRdb reprocessed the RT-PCR reads using CATT. The sample includes just over 4,500 delta-chain clones, under 2% of them seen just once. Sequencing was carried out using gamma-delta T cells. The origin of this receptor is a human donor. It is not recorded whose cells these are; they may come from a transplant donor. The chain couples TRDV2 to TRDJ1; D unresolved. The CDR3 DNA reads TGTGCCTGTGACACCGTAGGGGCCCACTCAACCGATAAACTCATCTTT. Translating it yields CACDTVGAHSTDKLIF.